The text below deals with one TCR beta chain. This sample stems from a study of control samples from healthy donors and cancer patients. The CDR3 has 10 amino acids. In germline, CDR1 is MNHEY, CDR2 SVGAGI. The germline V and J ends were trimmed by 6 bases and 3 bases, with 3 bases remaining between them. Clones were read by immunoSEQ multiplex PCR, and TCRdb kept only the in-frame ones, dropping some. The sample has 140,000 or so clones, about 94% seen once; the top ten hold approximately 15%. The TCR originated in a man aged 55 to 70 with colorectal cancer. Sequenced: PBMCs. The chain recombines TRBV6-5 with TRBJ2-7; D gene unclear. The CDR3 DNA follows: TGTGCCAGCAGCAACTACGAGCAGTACTTC. This encodes CASSNYEQYF.